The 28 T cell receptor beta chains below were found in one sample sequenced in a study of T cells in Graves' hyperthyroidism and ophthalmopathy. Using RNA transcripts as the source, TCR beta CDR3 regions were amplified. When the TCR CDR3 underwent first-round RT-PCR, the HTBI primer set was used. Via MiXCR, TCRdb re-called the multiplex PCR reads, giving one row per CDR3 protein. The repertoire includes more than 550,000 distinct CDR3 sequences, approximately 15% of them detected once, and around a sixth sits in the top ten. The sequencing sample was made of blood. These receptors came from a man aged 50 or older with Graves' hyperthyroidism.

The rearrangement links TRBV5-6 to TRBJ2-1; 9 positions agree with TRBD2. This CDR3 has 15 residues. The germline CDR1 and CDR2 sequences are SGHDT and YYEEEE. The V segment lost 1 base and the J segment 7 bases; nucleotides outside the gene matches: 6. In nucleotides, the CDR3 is TGTGCCAGCAGCTTGCTACTAGCGGGTCGGAATGAGCAGTTCTTC. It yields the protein CASSLLLAGRNEQFF.

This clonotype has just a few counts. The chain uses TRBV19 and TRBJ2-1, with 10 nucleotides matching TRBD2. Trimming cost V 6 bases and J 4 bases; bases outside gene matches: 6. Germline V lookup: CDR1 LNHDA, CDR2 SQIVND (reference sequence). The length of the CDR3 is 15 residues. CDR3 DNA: TGTGCCAGTAGCACCGGGACTAGCGATTACAATGAGCAGTTCTTC. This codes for CASSTGTSDYNEQFF.

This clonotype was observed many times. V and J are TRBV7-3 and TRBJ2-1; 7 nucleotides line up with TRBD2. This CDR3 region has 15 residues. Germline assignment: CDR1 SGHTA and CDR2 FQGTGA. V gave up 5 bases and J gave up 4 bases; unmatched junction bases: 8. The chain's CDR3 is CASSIGLGGYNEQFF. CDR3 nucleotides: TGTGCCAGCAGCATAGGACTAGGCGGTTACAATGAGCAGTTCTTC.

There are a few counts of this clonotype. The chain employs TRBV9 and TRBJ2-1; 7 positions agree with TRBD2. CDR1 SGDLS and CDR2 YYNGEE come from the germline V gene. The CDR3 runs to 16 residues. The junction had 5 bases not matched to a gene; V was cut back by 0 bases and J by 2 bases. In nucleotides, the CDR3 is TGTGCCAGCAGCGTAGCTATGCGGGGGACCTACAATGAGCAGTTCTTC. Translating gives CASSVAMRGTYNEQFF.

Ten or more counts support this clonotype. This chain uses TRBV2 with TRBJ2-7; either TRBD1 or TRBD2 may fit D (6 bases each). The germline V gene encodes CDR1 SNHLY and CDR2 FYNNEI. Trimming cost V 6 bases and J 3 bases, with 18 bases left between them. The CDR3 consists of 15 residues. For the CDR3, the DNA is TGTGCCAGCAGCCGGGGGCTAGCCGGAGGCTACGAGCAGTACTTC. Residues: CASSRGLAGGYEQYF.

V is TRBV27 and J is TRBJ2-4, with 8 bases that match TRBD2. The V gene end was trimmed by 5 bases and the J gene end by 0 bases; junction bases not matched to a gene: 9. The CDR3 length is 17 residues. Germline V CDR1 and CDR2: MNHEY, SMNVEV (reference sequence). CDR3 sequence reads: CASSGLAGGLAKNIQYF. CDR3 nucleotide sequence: TGTGCCAGCAGTGGGCTGGCGGGAGGCCTAGCCAAAAACATTCAGTACTTC.

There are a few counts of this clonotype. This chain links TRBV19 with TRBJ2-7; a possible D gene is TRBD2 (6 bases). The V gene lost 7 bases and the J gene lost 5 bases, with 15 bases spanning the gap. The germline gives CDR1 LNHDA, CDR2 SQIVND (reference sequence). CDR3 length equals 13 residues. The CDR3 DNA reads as TGTGCCAGTACGGGAACTAGCTTCAACGAGCAGTACTTC. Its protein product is CASTGTSFNEQYF.

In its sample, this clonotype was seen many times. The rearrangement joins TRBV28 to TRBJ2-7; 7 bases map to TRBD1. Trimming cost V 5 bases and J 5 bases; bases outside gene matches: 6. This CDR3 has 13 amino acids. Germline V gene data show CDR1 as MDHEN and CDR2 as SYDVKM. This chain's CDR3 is CASSRTGADEQYF. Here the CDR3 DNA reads TGTGCCAGCAGTCGTACAGGGGCTGACGAGCAGTACTTC. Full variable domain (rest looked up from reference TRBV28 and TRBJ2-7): DVKVTQSSRYLVKRTGEKVFLECVQDMDHENMFWYRQDPGLGLRLIYFSYDVKMKEKGDIPEGYSVSREKKERFSLILESASTNQTSMYLCASSRTGADEQYFGPGTRLTVT.

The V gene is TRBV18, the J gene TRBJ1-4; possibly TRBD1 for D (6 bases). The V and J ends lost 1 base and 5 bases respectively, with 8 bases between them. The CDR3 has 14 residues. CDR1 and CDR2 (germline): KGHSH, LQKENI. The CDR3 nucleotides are TGTGCCAGCTCACCACAGGACAGAAATGAAAAACTGTTTTTT. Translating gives CASSPQDRNEKLFF.

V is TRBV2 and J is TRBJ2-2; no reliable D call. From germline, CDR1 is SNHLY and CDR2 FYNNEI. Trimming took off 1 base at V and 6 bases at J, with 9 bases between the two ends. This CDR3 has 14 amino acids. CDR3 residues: CASSEVFLPGELFF. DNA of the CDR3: TGTGCCAGCAGTGAAGTTTTTTTGCCCGGGGAGCTGTTTTTT.

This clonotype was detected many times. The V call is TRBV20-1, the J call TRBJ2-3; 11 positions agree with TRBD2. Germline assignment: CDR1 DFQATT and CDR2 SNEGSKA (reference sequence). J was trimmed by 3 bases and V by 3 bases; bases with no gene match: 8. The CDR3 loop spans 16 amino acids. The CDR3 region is CSASPTSGRVTDTQYF. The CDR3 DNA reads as TGCAGTGCTAGTCCCACTAGCGGGAGAGTAACAGATACGCAGTATTTT.

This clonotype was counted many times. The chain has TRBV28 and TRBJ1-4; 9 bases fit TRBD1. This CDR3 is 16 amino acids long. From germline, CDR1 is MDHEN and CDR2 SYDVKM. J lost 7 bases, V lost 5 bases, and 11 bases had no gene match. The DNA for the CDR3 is TGTGCCAGCAGTGACGGGACAGGGAGTGACGCTGAAAAACTGTTTTTT. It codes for CASSDGTGSDAEKLFF.

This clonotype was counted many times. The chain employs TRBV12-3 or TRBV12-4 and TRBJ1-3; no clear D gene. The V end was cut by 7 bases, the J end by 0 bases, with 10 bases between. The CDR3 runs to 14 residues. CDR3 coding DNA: TGTGCCAGCAACACCCAAGGCTCTGGAAACACCATATATTTT. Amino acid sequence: CASNTQGSGNTIYF.

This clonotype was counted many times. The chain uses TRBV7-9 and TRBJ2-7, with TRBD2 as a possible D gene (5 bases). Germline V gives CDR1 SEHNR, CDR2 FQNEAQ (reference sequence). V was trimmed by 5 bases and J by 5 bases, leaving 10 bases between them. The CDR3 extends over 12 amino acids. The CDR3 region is CASSPGFDEQYF. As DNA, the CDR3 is TGTGCCAGCAGCCCGGGATTCGACGAGCAGTACTTC.

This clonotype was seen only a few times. DNA of the CDR3: TGTGCCACCGGACTAGCGGGCTCCTACGAGCAGTACTTC. Residues: CATGLAGSYEQYF. The chain couples TRBV5-6 to TRBJ2-7; 11 bases fit TRBD2. J lost 0 bases, V lost 9 bases, and 2 bases had no gene match. Germline V gives CDR1 SGHDT, CDR2 YYEEEE. The CDR3 length is 13 residues.

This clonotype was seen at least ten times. The CDR3 spells CASSYLGHLNTEAFF. CDR3 nucleotide sequence: TGTGCCAGCAGTTATCTTGGGCACTTGAACACTGAAGCTTTCTTT. The V call is TRBV27, the J call TRBJ1-1, with no clear D. The CDR3 length is 15 residues. V lost 4 bases to trimming and J lost 0 bases, with 12 bases between them. Germline assignment: CDR1 MNHEY and CDR2 SMNVEV (reference sequence).

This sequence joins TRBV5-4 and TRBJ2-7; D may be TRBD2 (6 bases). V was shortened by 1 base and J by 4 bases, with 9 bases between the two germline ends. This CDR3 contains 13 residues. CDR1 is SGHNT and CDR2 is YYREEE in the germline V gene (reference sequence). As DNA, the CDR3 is TGTGCCAGCAGCTTGCGGCGGGATTACGAGCAGTACTTC. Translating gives CASSLRRDYEQYF.

This CDR3 reads CASSSGDYSGNTIYF. In DNA form, the CDR3 reads TGTGCCAGCAGCTCAGGAGACTACTCTGGAAACACCATATATTTT. The chain employs TRBV7-9 and TRBJ1-3; D is unresolved. The CDR3 runs 15 residues. Germline CDR1 reads SEHNR; CDR2 reads FQNEAQ (reference sequence). Trimming took off 4 bases at V and 0 bases at J, with 10 bases between the two ends.

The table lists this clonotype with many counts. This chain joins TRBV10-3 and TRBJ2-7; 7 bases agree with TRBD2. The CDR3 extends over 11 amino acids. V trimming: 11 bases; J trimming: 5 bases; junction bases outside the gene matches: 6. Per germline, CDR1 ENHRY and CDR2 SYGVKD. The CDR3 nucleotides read TGTGCCGTCCGAACTAGCGACGAGCAGTACTTC. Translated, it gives CAVRTSDEQYF.

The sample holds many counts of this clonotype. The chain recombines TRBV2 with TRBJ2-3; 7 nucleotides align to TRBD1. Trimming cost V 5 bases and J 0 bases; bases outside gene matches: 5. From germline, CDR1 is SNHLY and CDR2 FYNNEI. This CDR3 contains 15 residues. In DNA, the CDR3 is TGTGCCAGCAGTATCCCGGGACAGAGCACAGATACGCAGTATTTT. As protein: CASSIPGQSTDTQYF.

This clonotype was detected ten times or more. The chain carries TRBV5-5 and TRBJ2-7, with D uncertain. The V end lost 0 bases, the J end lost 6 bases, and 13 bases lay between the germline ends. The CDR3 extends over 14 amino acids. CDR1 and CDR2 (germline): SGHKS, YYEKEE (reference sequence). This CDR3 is CASSLDLTAAEQYF. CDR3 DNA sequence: TGTGCCAGCAGCTTGGATTTGACGGCGGCCGAGCAGTACTTC.

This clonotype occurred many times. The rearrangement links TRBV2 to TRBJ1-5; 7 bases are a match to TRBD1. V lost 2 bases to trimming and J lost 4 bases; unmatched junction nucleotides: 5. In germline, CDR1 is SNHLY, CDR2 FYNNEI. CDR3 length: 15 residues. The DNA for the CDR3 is TGTGCCAGCAGTGAATCCGGGACAGAGAATCAGCCCCAGCATTTT. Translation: CASSESGTENQPQHF. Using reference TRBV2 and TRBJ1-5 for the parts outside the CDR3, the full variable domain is EPEVTQTPSHQVTQMGQEVILRCVPISNHLYFYWYRQILGQKVEFLVSFYNNEISEKSEIFDDQFSVERPDGSNFTLKIRSTKLEDSAMYFCASSESGTENQPQHFGDGTRLSIL.

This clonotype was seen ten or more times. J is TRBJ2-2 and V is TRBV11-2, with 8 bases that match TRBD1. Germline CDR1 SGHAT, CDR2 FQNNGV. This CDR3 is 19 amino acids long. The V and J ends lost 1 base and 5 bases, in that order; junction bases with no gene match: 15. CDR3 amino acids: CASSLGRWGDRGRTGELFF. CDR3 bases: TGTGCCAGCAGCTTAGGTAGATGGGGCGACAGGGGAAGGACCGGGGAGCTGTTTTTT.

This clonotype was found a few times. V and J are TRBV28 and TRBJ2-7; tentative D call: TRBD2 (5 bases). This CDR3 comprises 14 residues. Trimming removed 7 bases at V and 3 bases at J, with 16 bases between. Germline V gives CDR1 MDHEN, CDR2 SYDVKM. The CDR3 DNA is TGTGCCAGCATTTCCCTAGCCGGGCTCTACGAGCAGTACTTC. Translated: CASISLAGLYEQYF.

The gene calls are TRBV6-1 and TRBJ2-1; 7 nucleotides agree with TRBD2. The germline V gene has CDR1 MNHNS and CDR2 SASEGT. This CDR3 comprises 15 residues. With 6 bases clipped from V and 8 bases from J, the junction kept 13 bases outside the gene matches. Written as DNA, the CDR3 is TGTGCCAGCAGGAGGGACTACCTAGAGGTCTATGAGCAGTTCTTC. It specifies CASRRDYLEVYEQFF.

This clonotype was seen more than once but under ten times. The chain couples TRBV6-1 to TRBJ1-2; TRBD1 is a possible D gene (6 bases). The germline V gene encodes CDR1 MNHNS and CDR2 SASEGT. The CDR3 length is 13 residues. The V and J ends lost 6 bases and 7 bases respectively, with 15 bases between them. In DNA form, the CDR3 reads TGTGCCAGCAGCTCCACAGGGAGGTTTGGCTACACCTTC. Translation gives CASSSTGRFGYTF.

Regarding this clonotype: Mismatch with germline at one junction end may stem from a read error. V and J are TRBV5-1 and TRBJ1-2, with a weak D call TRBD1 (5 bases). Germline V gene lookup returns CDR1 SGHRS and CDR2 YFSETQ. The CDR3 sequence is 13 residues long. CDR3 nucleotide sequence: TGCGCCAGCAGCTTGGGACAGCCCTATGACTACACCTTC. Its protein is CASSLGQPYDYTF.

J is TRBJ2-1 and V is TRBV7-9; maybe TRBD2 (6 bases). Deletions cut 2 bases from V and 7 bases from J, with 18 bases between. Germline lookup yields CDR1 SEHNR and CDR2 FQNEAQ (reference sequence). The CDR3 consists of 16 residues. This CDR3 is CASSLMAGLKKNEQFF. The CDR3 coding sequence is TGTGCCAGCAGCTTAATGGCGGGATTGAAGAAGAATGAGCAGTTCTTC.